This is a list of T cell receptor beta chains from one sample in a study of blood T cell repertoires in COVID-19. The method was immunoSEQ multiplex PCR; TCRdb's version includes in-frame clones alone and lacks a portion of them. This table has 90,000 to 130,000 clones, about two thirds appearing once. The specimen was peripheral blood. Receptor source: a woman aged 40 to 55 with acute or convalescent COVID-19. CDR3s include the opening cysteine and the closing phenylalanine or tryptophan. A D gene is named only where the DNA matches it firmly. Rows may omit the clone size; those that give it use once, few, many or a size class.

few,TRBV7-9,TRBJ1-2,TRBD1,CASSLAGGTGAGYGYTF,TGTGCCAGCAGCTTAGCGGGGGGGACAGGGGCCGGATATGGCTACACCTTC
few,TRBV5-1,TRBJ2-7,TRBD1,CASSPLDRDEQYF,TGCGCCAGCAGCCCACTTGACAGGGACGAGCAGTACTTC
NA,TRBV5-4,TRBJ2-2,NA,CASSFDTGELFF,TGTGCCAGCAGCTTCGACACCGGGGAGCTGTTTTTT
NA,TRBV5-6,TRBJ2-7,TRBD1,CASSWWDRVWYEQYF,TGTGCCAGCAGCTGGTGGGACAGGGTGTGGTACGAGCAGTACTTC
NA,TRBV28,TRBJ1-2,TRBD1,CASSPGQGVYGYTF,TGTGCCAGCAGTCCGGGACAGGGTGTCTATGGCTACACCTTC
NA,TRBV15,TRBJ1-2,TRBD1,CATSRDRQGVNANYGYTF,TGTGCCACCAGCAGAGACCGACAGGGGGTTAATGCTAACTATGGCTACACCTTC
NA,TRBV16,TRBJ1-1,TRBD1,CASSQPGQRTFLPPEAFF,TGTGCCAGCAGCCAACCGGGACAGCGAACATTCCTCCCTCCTGAAGCTTTCTTT
few,TRBV19,TRBJ1-2,TRBD1,CASSIARDRDHGYTF,TGTGCCAGTAGTATCGCCCGGGACAGGGACCATGGCTACACCTTC
NA,TRBV5-1,TRBJ2-4,NA,CASSPVGGNIQYF,TGCGCCAGCAGCCCCGTAGGCGGAAACATTCAGTACTTC
NA,TRBV3-1/TRBV3-2,TRBJ2-7,NA,CASSQDWRQPPYEQYF,TGTGCCAGCAGCCAAGATTGGAGACAGCCGCCCTACGAGCAGTACTTC
NA,TRBV29-1,TRBJ1-1,NA,CSVSDSEAFF,TGCAGCGTTTCGGACAGTGAAGCTTTCTTT
NA,TRBV18,TRBJ2-3,TRBD2,CASSRGLAGASSDTQYF,TGTGCCAGCTCCCGAGGACTAGCGGGGGCCTCTTCAGATACGCAGTATTTT
NA,TRBV30,TRBJ2-1,NA,CAWQGSYNEQFF,TGTGCCTGGCAGGGTAGCTACAATGAGCAGTTCTTC
NA,TRBV6-5,TRBJ2-1,TRBD2,CASRASGGAFEQFF,TGTGCCAGCAGGGCTAGCGGGGGGGCGTTTGAGCAGTTCTTC
NA,TRBV7-2,TRBJ1-2,NA,CASSLVTGPNYGYTF,TGTGCCAGCAGCTTAGTGACAGGCCCAAACTATGGCTACACCTTC
NA,TRBV3-1/TRBV3-2,TRBJ2-3,NA,CASSQVGQGSRTDTQYF,TGTGCCAGCAGCCAAGTTGGTCAGGGGTCCCGCACAGATACGCAGTATTTT
NA,TRBV13,TRBJ2-1,TRBD2,CASSLTLAGSSSYNEQFF,TGTGCCAGCAGCTTAACGCTAGCGGGGAGTAGCTCCTACAATGAGCAGTTCTTC
NA,TRBV6-2/TRBV6-3,TRBJ2-1,TRBD1,CASSQHWTGGTNEQFF,TGTGCCAGCAGCCAACACTGGACAGGGGGGACCAATGAGCAGTTCTTC
NA,TRBV27,TRBJ1-1,NA,CASSSLSGSRTEAFF,TGTGCCAGCAGTTCCCTATCAGGGTCGAGGACTGAAGCTTTCTTT
NA,TRBV18,TRBJ1-1,TRBD1,CASSRTGDTEAFF,TGTGCCAGCTCCCGTACAGGGGACACTGAAGCTTTCTTT
NA,TRBV10-3,TRBJ1-2,TRBD1,CAISGTDNYGYTF,TGTGCCATCAGCGGGACAGATAACTATGGCTACACCTTC
NA,TRBV7-2,TRBJ2-1,NA,CASSLSRGNEQFF,TGTGCCAGCAGCTTATCTCGGGGGAATGAGCAGTTCTTC
NA,TRBV30,TRBJ1-2,NA,CAWSFGLDGYTF,TGTGCCTGGAGTTTCGGACTGGATGGCTACACCTTC
many,TRBV5-1,TRBJ2-3,TRBD2,CASSLRTSGGPTDTQYF,TGCGCCAGCAGCCTGAGGACTAGCGGGGGGCCCACAGATACGCAGTATTTT
NA,TRBV7-2,TRBJ1-2,TRBD1,CASSLAGPQGAFGYTF,TGTGCCAGCAGCTTAGCGGGCCCACAGGGGGCATTTGGCTACACCTTC
NA,TRBV29-1,TRBJ2-1,NA,CSVRVQERGEQFF,TGCAGCGTTCGGGTACAAGAAAGAGGTGAGCAGTTCTTC
NA,TRBV12-3/TRBV12-4,TRBJ1-2,NA,CASTERGIGGYTF,TGTGCCAGCACCGAAAGAGGCATCGGCGGCTACACCTTC
few,TRBV30,TRBJ2-1,TRBD2,CACTGLASGGEQFF,TGTGCCTGTACAGGGTTGGCTAGCGGGGGTGAGCAGTTCTTC
few,TRBV6-6,TRBJ1-1,NA,CATGLPNRVLDTEAFF,TGTGCCACCGGCCTTCCTAACAGGGTTTTGGACACTGAAGCTTTCTTT
few,TRBV3-1/TRBV3-2,TRBJ1-2,TRBD1,CASSDTFSGQYTF,TGTGCCAGCAGCGACACCTTCTCGGGACAGTACACCTTC
NA,TRBV14,TRBJ2-5,NA,CASSHGGFQETQYF,TGTGCCAGCAGCCATGGGGGCTTCCAAGAGACCCAGTACTTC
NA,TRBV4-1,TRBJ1-4,NA,CASRTVGMKYEKLFF,TGCGCCAGCAGGACAGTGGGGATGAAGTATGAAAAACTGTTTTTT
NA,TRBV6-4,TRBJ1-2,TRBD1,CASSDGTGGNGYTF,TGTGCCAGCAGTGATGGGACAGGGGGGAATGGCTACACCTTC
few,TRBV5-1,TRBJ2-4,TRBD1,CASSLEGQGYGKNIQYF,TGCGCCAGCAGCTTGGAGGGACAGGGATATGGCAAAAACATTCAGTACTTC
NA,TRBV9,TRBJ2-3,TRBD2,CASSVGRAGVRSIDTQYF,TGTGCCAGCAGCGTAGGGCGAGCGGGGGTTCGGTCGATAGATACGCAGTATTTT
NA,TRBV18,TRBJ2-7,NA,CASQGTLEVYEQYF,TGTGCCAGCCAGGGGACATTAGAAGTATACGAGCAGTACTTC
NA,TRBV6-5,TRBJ2-7,TRBD2,CASRTSGGNSYEQYF,TGTGCCAGCAGGACTAGCGGGGGAAACTCCTACGAGCAGTACTTC
NA,TRBV7-9,TRBJ2-2,TRBD2,CASSLTLAGGRNTGELFF,TGTGCCAGCAGCCTCACACTAGCGGGGGGGCGAAACACCGGGGAGCTGTTTTTT
NA,TRBV13,TRBJ1-2,TRBD1,CASSFDRGYGYTF,TGTGCCAGCAGCTTTGACAGGGGGTATGGCTACACCTTC
NA,TRBV3-1/TRBV3-2,TRBJ1-4,NA,CASSHYRGPATNEKLFF,TGTGCCAGCAGCCATTACCGGGGTCCCGCAACTAATGAAAAACTGTTTTTT
NA,TRBV6-5,TRBJ2-7,NA,CASSYEDEQYF,TGTGCCAGCAGTTACGAGGACGAGCAGTACTTC
NA,TRBV5-1,TRBJ1-2,TRBD1,CASSSGQGGYYGYTF,TGCGCCAGCAGCTCCGGACAGGGCGGATACTATGGCTACACCTTC
many,TRBV29-1,TRBJ2-6,TRBD1,CSVAAQGTGANVLTF,TGCAGCGTCGCGGCACAGGGGACTGGGGCCAACGTCCTGACTTTC
NA,TRBV11-3,TRBJ2-3,TRBD2,CASSMERGGGEYTQYF,TGTGCCAGCAGCATGGAGCGGGGGGGCGGAGAGTATACGCAGTATTTT
NA,TRBV1,TRBJ2-7,NA,CTSSQDPGQWIYEQYF,TGCACCAGCAGCCAAGATCCAGGACAATGGATCTACGAGCAGTACTTC
many,TRBV5-1,TRBJ2-2,NA,CASSLERLQNTGELFF,TGCGCCAGCAGCTTGGAGAGACTCCAGAACACCGGGGAGCTGTTTTTT
few,TRBV19,TRBJ2-2,TRBD2,CASSILAGATGTGELFF,TGTGCCAGTAGTATACTAGCGGGGGCCACGGGAACCGGGGAGCTGTTTTTT
NA,TRBV6-5,TRBJ1-2,TRBD1,CASSYSTVRGLSGYTF,TGTGCCAGCAGTTACTCGACGGTCAGGGGGCTATCTGGCTACACCTTC
NA,TRBV27,TRBJ1-2,NA,CASSFKYGGGYGYTF,TGTGCCAGCAGTTTCAAATATGGGGGAGGCTATGGCTACACCTTC
NA,TRBV30,TRBJ2-1,TRBD2,CAWSVWASGGPYNEQFF,TGTGCCTGGAGTGTGTGGGCTAGCGGGGGGCCTTACAATGAGCAGTTCTTC
NA,TRBV19,TRBJ2-7,NA,CATSRTFLYEQYF,TGTGCCACTTCCCGGACTTTCCTCTACGAGCAGTACTTC
NA,TRBV28,TRBJ1-2,TRBD1,CASTTPGGYGYTF,TGTGCCAGCACCACTCCAGGGGGCTATGGCTACACCTTC